A single sample is the source of the 13 T cell receptor beta chains below, sequenced in a study of OX40 agonist ivuxolimab in advanced cancers. The data were produced by immunoSEQ multiplex PCR, yet TCRdb's version contains in-frame clones alone and is incomplete. The sample includes about 62,000 clones, roughly 86% seen only once; the top ten take roughly 5%. Sequences were derived from CD4+ or CD8+ T cells sorted from blood, sampled in a trial of the OX40 agonist ivuxolimab. These receptors originate from an adult with an advanced solid tumor such as melanoma, head and neck, liver or kidney cancer.

CDR3 sequence (DNA): TGTGCCAGCAGCTTATTTGTTAGACAGAACTACGAGCAGTACTTC. It translates to CASSLFVRQNYEQYF. The chain recombines TRBV7-2 with TRBJ2-7; D might be TRBD1 (5 bases). V lost 2 bases and J 3 bases, leaving 14 bases between the germline ends. Germline V gene data show CDR1 as SGHTA and CDR2 as FQGNSA. There are 15 residues in the CDR3.

This chain joins TRBV5-6 and TRBJ2-5, with a possible D match to TRBD1 (5 bases). The CDR3 sequence is 14 residues long. Trimming cost V 4 bases and J 5 bases, with 15 bases left between them. The germline gives CDR1 SGHDT, CDR2 YYEEEE. The CDR3 loop is CASSPGFTGETQYF. In DNA, the CDR3 is TGTGCCAGCAGCCCAGGGTTTACGGGCGAGACCCAGTACTTC.

The gene calls are TRBV30 and TRBJ1-1; 8 bases map to TRBD1. From germline, CDR1 is GTSNPN and CDR2 SVGIG (reference sequence). The J segment lost 4 bases and the V segment lost 6 bases, leaving 7 bases of the junction unmatched. CDR3 length: 13 amino acids. The CDR3 here is CACTTGVGTEAFF. Here the CDR3 DNA reads TGTGCCTGTACGACAGGGGTGGGCACTGAAGCTTTCTTT.

The chain links TRBV5-1 to TRBJ2-1; 14 bases are shared with TRBD2. The germline V gene encodes CDR1 SGHRS and CDR2 YFSETQ. The CDR3 is 17 residues long. J lost 7 bases, V lost 4 bases, and 10 bases had no gene match. The CDR3 nucleotides read TGCGCCAGCAGCCAAGCCGGGACTAGCGGGAGCAGGAATGAGCAGTTCTTC. It encodes CASSQAGTSGSRNEQFF.

The chain uses TRBV6-5 and TRBJ1-2, with D hard to call. The germline gives CDR1 MNHEY, CDR2 SVGAGI. The CDR3 spans 13 residues. V lost 2 bases and J lost 7, with 11 bases in between. The CDR3 sequence: CASSYGGRSGYTF. In nucleotides, the CDR3 is TGTGCCAGCAGTTACGGAGGTCGGAGTGGCTACACCTTC.

The chain links TRBV19 to TRBJ1-4; D is unclear. Trimming stripped 5 bases from V and 0 bases from J, with 13 bases between. Per germline, CDR1 LNHDA and CDR2 SQIVND (reference sequence). The CDR3 runs 16 residues. The CDR3 region is CASSPRTETTNEKLFF. CDR3 coding DNA: TGTGCCAGTAGTCCCCGGACCGAGACAACTAATGAAAAACTGTTTTTT.

The chain recombines TRBV6-1 with TRBJ2-7; D gene uncertain. The CDR3 runs 13 residues. Trimming took 1 base from V and 7 from J, leaving 11 bases between them. Germline CDR1 and CDR2: MNHNS and SASEGT. The CDR3 bases are TGTGCCAGCAGTGAAGACTTGTCTAGGGAGCAGTACTTC. Protein product: CASSEDLSREQYF.

The CDR3 region has the DNA TGTGCCAGCAGTCCTCGCCGGGACAGCAACTACGAGCAGTACTTC. Translation: CASSPRRDSNYEQYF. The chain combines TRBV6-6 with TRBJ2-7; TRBD1 agrees at 7 bases. Trimming took 5 bases from V and 3 from J; bases not matched to a gene: 10. The CDR3 is 15 amino acids. Germline-derived CDR1 and CDR2 are MNHNY and SVGAGI (reference sequence).

Here the CDR3 reads CASSLEFGDGDEQFF. DNA for the CDR3: TGCGCCAGCAGCTTGGAGTTTGGGGACGGCGATGAGCAGTTCTTC. The J gene is TRBJ2-1, the V gene TRBV5-1; either TRBD1 or TRBD2 may fit D (5 bases each). This CDR3 is built from 15 residues. Germline V gene data show CDR1 as SGHRS and CDR2 as YFSETQ. Trimming removed 0 bases at V and 8 bases at J, with 15 bases between.

This rearrangement joins TRBV19 to TRBJ2-5, with a tentative D call TRBD1 (6 bases). V lost 5 bases, J lost 2 bases, and 12 bases lay in between. The CDR3 has 14 amino acids. CDR1 and CDR2 from the germline V gene are LNHDA and SQIVND (reference sequence). The chain's CDR3 is CASSWGTKQETQYF. CDR3 sequence (DNA): TGTGCCAGTAGTTGGGGGACAAAACAAGAGACCCAGTACTTC.

The chain recombines TRBV19 with TRBJ2-2; possible D gene TRBD2, 5 bases. V was clipped by 2 bases and J by 0 bases, with 16 bases between them. From germline, CDR1 is LNHDA and CDR2 SQIVND (reference sequence). The CDR3 is 18 amino acids. CDR3 coding DNA: TGTGCCAGTAGTATATCCCCAGCGGCCAACGCGAACACCGGGGAGCTGTTTTTT. Translating it yields CASSISPAANANTGELFF.

This chain joins TRBV30 and TRBJ1-1, with D perhaps matching TRBD1 (5 bases). Germline V gene sequence: CDR1 GTSNPN, CDR2 SVGIG (reference sequence). The CDR3 is 12 residues long. Trimming removed 4 bases at V and 9 bases at J, with 15 bases between. This CDR3 is CAWNRQEGKAFF. In DNA, the CDR3 is TGTGCCTGGAACCGTCAGGAGGGGAAAGCTTTCTTT.

V and J are TRBV28 and TRBJ1-4; D is perhaps TRBD1 (5 bases). The CDR3 runs to 16 residues. V was shortened by 4 bases and J by 4 bases, with 16 bases between the two germline ends. The germline V gene has CDR1 MDHEN and CDR2 SYDVKM. Written as DNA, the CDR3 is TGTGCCAGCAGTTGGACCTACCGACAGATTAATGAAAAACTGTTTTTT. This translates into CASSWTYRQINEKLFF.